This TCR beta chain was obtained from a study of shared clonotypes between healthy human individuals. Method: immunoSEQ multiplex PCR; TCRdb's copy keeps in-frame clones and lacks some. Here the sample spans around 940,000 clones, over 60% being singletons. The CDR3 runs 17 residues. Looked up from germline, CDR1 is WNHNN and CDR2 is SYGVQD (reference sequence). Trimming took 3 bases from V and 0 from J; bases not matched to a gene: 7. This sequence originates from a man aged 18 to 29 in good health. The J gene is TRBJ2-7, the V gene TRBV10-1, with 11 bases identical to TRBD2. Sequenced: memory CD4+ T cells sorted from blood. Sample subset: CD45RA-negative fraction. CDR3 in amino acids: CASSDVSGRATSYEQYF. CDR3 nucleotide sequence: TGCGCCAGCAGTGATGTTAGCGGGAGGGCGACCTCCTACGAGCAGTACTTC.